A single sample gave rise to the 26 T cell receptor beta chains below, sequenced in a study of immune cell composition in non-small cell lung cancer. The normal lung sample lay at least 3 cm, and maximally far, from the tumour. Only in-frame clones appear in the TCRdb table, and some are missing; sequencing was by immunoSEQ multiplex PCR. The profile shows roughly 5,800 clones, 87% of them singletons. What was sequenced was non-adjacent lung tissue. The receptors stem from a human donor with non-small cell lung cancer.

The chain couples TRBV19 to TRBJ2-1; TRBD2 matches at 9 bases. The CDR3 totals 18 residues. V shed 2 bases, J shed 5 bases, and the junction held 13 bases outside the gene matches. Germline CDR1 and CDR2: LNHDA and SQIVND (reference sequence). The CDR3 DNA sequence: TGTGCCAGTAGTATATTTAATGGGAGGATAGCGGGAGACAATGAGCAGTTCTTC. This encodes CASSIFNGRIAGDNEQFF.

The genes are TRBV19 and TRBJ1-1; 7 nucleotides agree with TRBD1. Germline lookup yields CDR1 LNHDA and CDR2 SQIVND (reference sequence). Trimming cost V 7 bases and J 0 bases; bases outside gene matches: 8. The CDR3 loop spans 15 amino acids. In nucleotides, the CDR3 is TGTGCCAGTAACAGGGGCCTGGAGGTGAACACTGAAGCTTTCTTT. Protein sequence: CASNRGLEVNTEAFF. The whole variable domain, filled in from reference TRBV19 and TRBJ1-1, reads DGGITQSPKYLFRKEGQNVTLSCEQNLNHDAMYWYRQDPGQGLRLIYYSQIVNDFQKGDIAEGYSVSREKKESFPLTVTSAQKNPTAFYLCASNRGLEVNTEAFFGQGTRLTVV.

The V gene is TRBV30, the J gene TRBJ2-1; 10 bases are shared with TRBD2. Germline CDR1 reads GTSNPN; CDR2 reads SVGIG (reference sequence). The CDR3 consists of 12 residues. V gave up 0 bases and J gave up 10 bases; unmatched junction bases: 0. The CDR3 sequence: CAWSVAGGEQFF. The CDR3 DNA sequence: TGTGCCTGGAGTGTAGCGGGAGGGGAGCAGTTCTTC.

The chain employs TRBV29-1 and TRBJ2-5; D is possibly TRBD1 (6 bases). Germline V gives CDR1 SQVTM, CDR2 ANQGSEA. The germline V and J ends were trimmed by 2 bases and 6 bases, with 13 bases remaining between them. The CDR3 spans 13 residues. CDR3 sequence reads: CSVERQGMKTQYF. Here the CDR3 DNA reads TGCAGCGTTGAACGTCAGGGGATGAAGACCCAGTACTTC. The variable domain in full, with the rest retrieved from reference TRBV29-1 and TRBJ2-5, is SAVISQKPSRDICQRGTSLTIQCQVDSQVTMMFWYRQQPGQSLTLIATANQGSEATYESGFVIDKFPISRPNLTFSTLTVSNMSPEDSSIYLCSVERQGMKTQYFGPGTRLLVL.

This clone was detected once. V usage is TRBV7-9 and J usage is TRBJ2-1; TRBD2 agrees at 10 bases. Germline CDR1 reads SEHNR; CDR2 reads FQNEAQ (reference sequence). This CDR3 spans 18 amino acids. Trimming removed 5 bases from V and 3 bases from J; junction bases left unmatched: 13. The CDR3 DNA sequence: TGTGCCAGCAGCCCCATTAAGGGTAGCGGGAGGCTCTACAATGAGCAGTTCTTC. Protein sequence: CASSPIKGSGRLYNEQFF.

The CDR3 sequence: CASSELLSKEGYTF. The CDR3 DNA reads as TGTGCCAGCAGTGAATTACTGTCAAAGGAGGGCTACACCTTC. The rearrangement joins TRBV2 to TRBJ1-2; D call uncertain. CDR3 length: 14 residues. V gave up 2 bases and J gave up 8 bases, with 15 bases separating them. The germline gives CDR1 SNHLY, CDR2 FYNNEI.

The rearrangement links TRBV6-1 to TRBJ2-7; TRBD1 agrees at 8 bases. Germline V lookup: CDR1 MNHNS, CDR2 SASEGT. This CDR3 has 15 residues. V dropped 6 bases and J dropped 0; count of bases not matched to a gene: 7. The CDR3 DNA is TGTGCCAGCAGAGTGGACAGGGTAACCTCCTACGAGCAGTACTTC. Its translation: CASRVDRVTSYEQYF.

The chain recombines TRBV29-1 with TRBJ2-2; D is perhaps TRBD1 (6 bases). This CDR3 is built from 14 residues. V shed 4 bases and J shed 3 bases, with 12 bases lying between them. Germline V gives CDR1 SQVTM, CDR2 ANQGSEA. The CDR3 DNA reads TGCAGCGTTGCCCCAGGGGTCGACACCGGGGAGCTGTTTTTT. Encoded protein: CSVAPGVDTGELFF.

V is TRBV6-6 and J is TRBJ1-2, with TRBD1 matching 7 bases. The length of the CDR3 is 15 residues. The V segment lost 6 bases and the J segment 0 bases; nucleotides outside the gene matches: 7. The V gene's germline CDR1 is MNHNY and CDR2 SVGAGI (reference sequence). CDR3 coding DNA: TGTGCCAGCAGCCCGGGGCAGGGGGCTAACTATGGCTACACCTTC. Residues: CASSPGQGANYGYTF.

The V gene is TRBV30, the J gene TRBJ1-4, with 9 bases matching TRBD1. Per the germline V gene, CDR1 is GTSNPN and CDR2 is SVGIG (reference sequence). This CDR3 has 14 amino acids. V lost 7 bases to trimming and J lost 0 bases; unmatched junction nucleotides: 3. The CDR3 DNA sequence: TGTGCCTCGGGACAGGGTGCAACTAATGAAAAACTGTTTTTT. Its translation is CASGQGATNEKLFF.

This sequence joins TRBV19 and TRBJ2-4, with TRBD1 matching over 8 bases. CDR3 size: 16 residues. V was pared by 6 bases and J by 6 bases, with 13 bases of the junction left unmatched. In germline, CDR1 is LNHDA, CDR2 SQIVND (reference sequence). CDR3 nucleotide sequence: TGTGCCAGTAGATCCCTCCGGGACAGGAATAGAAACATTCAGTACTTC. It yields the protein CASRSLRDRNRNIQYF.

The chain has TRBV28 and TRBJ1-2; D gene unclear. Trimming took 8 bases from V and 1 from J, leaving 11 bases between them. Germline V lookup: CDR1 MDHEN, CDR2 SYDVKM. This CDR3 is 13 amino acids long. This CDR3 is CASCFTGNYGYTF. CDR3 nucleotides: TGTGCCAGCTGCTTTACGGGTAACTATGGCTACACCTTC.

The chain employs TRBV11-3 and TRBJ2-1, with TRBD2 matching over 11 bases. This CDR3 has 13 amino acids. Germline trimming cut 8 bases from V and 5 bases from J; bases unmatched to any gene: 2. CDR1 is SGHNT and CDR2 is YENEEA in the germline V gene. The CDR3 region is CASRSGRDNEQFF. The CDR3, as DNA: TGTGCCAGCCGTAGCGGGAGGGACAATGAGCAGTTCTTC.

This rearrangement joins TRBV18 to TRBJ1-3, with a tentative D call TRBD1 (5 bases). This CDR3 has 14 amino acids. Germline-derived CDR1 and CDR2 are KGHSH and LQKENI. V was cut by 3 bases and J by 1 base, with 7 bases left in between. The CDR3 sequence is CASSPGTSGNTIYF. In nucleotides, the CDR3 is TGTGCCAGCTCACCCGGGACTTCTGGAAACACCATATATTTT.

The CDR3 DNA reads as TGTGCCAGCATCGGCGGAACAGGGTATGGCTACACCTTC. Translated, it gives CASIGGTGYGYTF. The chain couples TRBV7-9 to TRBJ1-2, with D possibly TRBD1 on 6 matching bases. Looked up from germline, CDR1 is SEHNR and CDR2 is FQNEAQ (reference sequence). Trimming pared 7 bases from V and 5 bases from J, leaving 14 bases between. The CDR3 runs 13 residues.

The rearrangement links TRBV9 to TRBJ1-5, with D possibly TRBD1 on 6 matching bases. The germline gives CDR1 SGDLS, CDR2 YYNGEE. The CDR3 runs 15 residues. V was pared by 0 bases and J by 2 bases, with 9 bases between. The CDR3 loop reads CASSVDPGGNQPQHF. CDR3 nucleotides: TGTGCCAGCAGCGTAGATCCAGGGGGCAATCAGCCCCAGCATTTT.

The chain links TRBV5-4 to TRBJ2-2, with unresolved D. CDR3 length: 16 amino acids. From germline, CDR1 is SGHNT and CDR2 YYREEE (reference sequence). The V and J ends lost 6 bases and 0 bases respectively, with 15 bases between them. CDR3 protein: CASNSIHAANTGELFF. CDR3 bases: TGTGCCAGCAACTCAATTCACGCCGCGAACACCGGGGAGCTGTTTTTT.

The V call is TRBV6-5, the J call TRBJ2-5; a weak D match, TRBD1 (6 bases). CDR1 MNHEY and CDR2 SVGAGI come from the germline V gene. Trimming removed 4 bases from V and 4 bases from J, with 16 bases in between. There are 15 residues in the CDR3. In nucleotides, the CDR3 is TGTGCCAGCAGTTTCTCGCAGGGGAGTCCAGAGACCCAGTACTTC. Its protein product is CASSFSQGSPETQYF.

The chain carries TRBV19 and TRBJ2-3; maybe TRBD2 (6 bases). The germline V and J ends were trimmed by 6 bases and 3 bases, with 16 bases remaining between them. CDR1 and CDR2 from the germline V gene are LNHDA and SQIVND (reference sequence). The CDR3 is made up of 15 amino acids. The CDR3 protein is CASRSLGGRTDTQYF. The CDR3, as DNA: TGTGCCAGTAGGTCACTGGGAGGTAGAACAGATACGCAGTATTTT.

The chain combines TRBV13 with TRBJ2-7; 7 nucleotides agree with TRBD2. Germline values: CDR1 PRHDT, CDR2 FYEKMQ (reference sequence). J lost 6 bases, V lost 4 bases, and 9 bases had no gene match. This CDR3 has 14 residues. The CDR3 spells CASSSGLKMPEQYF. The CDR3 coding sequence is TGTGCCAGCAGCTCGGGACTAAAGATGCCCGAGCAGTACTTC.

The J gene is TRBJ2-4, the V gene TRBV6-1; D gene uncertain. Germline CDR1 reads MNHNS; CDR2 reads SASEGT. V was trimmed by 5 bases and J by 1 base, leaving 9 bases between them. The CDR3 loop spans 14 amino acids. In nucleotides, the CDR3 is TGTGCCAGCAGTCTACCTAGTGCCAAAAACATTCAGTACTTC. This sequence encodes CASSLPSAKNIQYF.

The CDR3 spells CASSLYRTGGEQYF. CDR3 DNA: TGTGCCAGCAGCCTCTATAGGACAGGGGGGGAGCAGTACTTC. This sequence joins TRBV9 and TRBJ2-7, with 10 bases identical to TRBD1. V dropped 4 bases and J dropped 7; count of bases not matched to a gene: 8. The V gene's germline CDR1 is SGDLS and CDR2 YYNGEE. This CDR3 contains 14 residues.

J is TRBJ1-2 and V is TRBV6-4; weak D call: TRBD1 (5 bases). The length of the CDR3 is 13 residues. V shed 3 bases and J shed 8 bases, with 13 bases lying between them. In germline, CDR1 is MRHNA, CDR2 SNTAGT. This CDR3 is CASSESGLHGYTF. In DNA form, the CDR3 reads TGTGCCAGCAGTGAATCAGGGCTACACGGCTACACCTTC.

The chain couples TRBV27 to TRBJ1-3; D unresolved. The CDR3 consists of 15 residues. Per germline, CDR1 MNHEY and CDR2 SMNVEV (reference sequence). Trimming left V 2 bases short and J 0 bases short, with 8 bases between. As DNA, the CDR3 is TGTGCCAGCAGTTTAAACGGGGTCTCTGGAAACACCATATATTTT. Protein: CASSLNGVSGNTIYF.

V gene TRBV4-1 combines with J gene TRBJ2-2; possible D gene TRBD1, 5 bases. The V and J ends lost 5 bases and 6 bases respectively, with 10 bases between them. Germline CDR1 reads MGHRA; CDR2 reads YSYEKL. The CDR3 contains 13 residues. The CDR3 spells CASSFRESGELFF. The CDR3 DNA follows: TGCGCCAGCAGCTTCAGGGAATCCGGGGAGCTGTTTTTT.

In this sample, this clone turned up a few times. CDR3 sequence (DNA): TGTGCCAGCAGCTCCACCCTACAGGGTAACTATGGCTACACCTTC. It yields the protein CASSSTLQGNYGYTF. The V gene is TRBV9, the J gene TRBJ1-2; tentatively, D is TRBD1 (6 bases). Germline-derived CDR1 and CDR2 are SGDLS and YYNGEE. CDR3 length: 15 residues. V was trimmed by 4 bases and J by 1 base, leaving 14 bases between them.